Listed below are T cell receptor beta chains from one sample, sequenced in a study of early stage breast cancer tumors. Libraries were prepared by immunoSEQ multiplex PCR; TCRdb keeps only in-frame clonotypes and omits some of them. There are around 13,000 clones in the sample; roughly three quarters occur only once, and 7.5% to 9% lies in the top ten. Material: normal breast tissue next to the tumor. Source of these receptors: a person aged 45 to 59 with breast cancer. CDR3s include the opening cysteine and the closing phenylalanine or tryptophan. A D gene is named only where the DNA matches it firmly. The size of a clone is reported for some rows only, either as once, few or many, or as a class for expanded clones.

d_gene	j_gene	v_gene	abundance	CDR3nt	CDR3aa
TRBD1	TRBJ1-4	TRBV2	NA	TGTGCCAGCAAAGGACAGGGGGTAGAGGAAAAACTGTTTTTT	CASKGQGVEEKLFF
NA	TRBJ1-3	TRBV9	NA	TGTGCCAGCAGCGTAGGTCCTGGAAACACCATATATTTT	CASSVGPGNTIYF
NA	TRBJ1-5	TRBV9	NA	TGTGCCAGCAGCCCGGGAGCAAGGCCCACACAGCCCCAGCATTTT	CASSPGARPTQPQHF
TRBD1	TRBJ2-7	TRBV7-2	NA	TGTGCCAGCAGCTTAGGGGGACAGTACGAGCAGTACTTC	CASSLGGQYEQYF
TRBD1	TRBJ1-2	TRBV5-1	NA	TGCGCCAGCAGCGACACGACAGGGGCGTTTGGCTATGGCTACACCTTC	CASSDTTGAFGYGYTF
TRBD1	TRBJ2-3	TRBV5-1	NA	TGCGCCAGCAGCTTGGGCGGGACAGGGGTTACAGATACGCAGTATTTT	CASSLGGTGVTDTQYF
TRBD2	TRBJ2-2	TRBV19	NA	TGTGCCAGTACCAAGCGGGATGGGGAGACCGGGGAGCTGTTTTTT	CASTKRDGETGELFF
TRBD1	TRBJ2-1	TRBV18	NA	TGTGCCAGCTCACCGGGGACAGGGGAGTACAATGAGCAGTTCTTC	CASSPGTGEYNEQFF
TRBD1	TRBJ1-4	TRBV6-6	NA	TGTGCCAGCAGTGCCAGGGGGCCCTCAACTAATGAAAAACTGTTTTTT	CASSARGPSTNEKLFF
TRBD1	TRBJ1-2	TRBV4-2	NA	TGTGCCAGCAGCCAAGATCCCCGGGACAGGAACTATGGCTACACCTTC	CASSQDPRDRNYGYTF
TRBD2	TRBJ2-5	TRBV6-5	NA	TGTGCCAGCAGTTACTGGGCTAGCGGGGGGAAAGAGACCCAGTACTTC	CASSYWASGGKETQYF
NA	TRBJ2-7	TRBV7-9	NA	TGTGCCAGCAGCTTAGTAGGCAGCGTGGAGCAGTACTTC	CASSLVGSVEQYF
NA	TRBJ1-1	TRBV4-2	few	TGTGCCAGCAGCCAAATGGGACAGAACACTGAAGCTTTCTTT	CASSQMGQNTEAFF
NA	TRBJ1-4	TRBV12-5	NA	TGTGCTAGGGCTCCGGGACGTTCTGAAAAACTGTTTTTT	CARAPGRSEKLFF
TRBD1	TRBJ2-7	TRBV7-2	few	TGTGCCAGCAGCTTAGTCCCCCGGGGACAGGAAACCGAGCAGTACTTC	CASSLVPRGQETEQYF
NA	TRBJ2-3	TRBV11-2	NA	TGTGCCAGCAGCTTGTCCGGAGTGGGCACAGATACGCAGTATTTT	CASSLSGVGTDTQYF
TRBD1	TRBJ2-1	TRBV7-9	NA	TGTGCCAGCAGCTTAAGGGACAGGGCCTACAATGAGCAGTTCTTC	CASSLRDRAYNEQFF
NA	TRBJ1-5	TRBV12-5	NA	TGTGCTAGTGGGTCGGGGGAACAGCCCCAGCATTTT	CASGSGEQPQHF
NA	TRBJ1-6	TRBV9	NA	TGTGCCAGCAGCCTCCGTGAGGGTTATAATTCACCCCTCCACTTT	CASSLREGYNSPLHF
NA	TRBJ1-2	TRBV10-3	NA	TGTGCCATCAGTACCTCGGAAGGCTACACCTTC	CAISTSEGYTF
TRBD2	TRBJ2-7	TRBV11-2	NA	TGTGCCAGCAGCTTACGAGCGGGAGGGCTCGAGCAGTACTTC	CASSLRAGGLEQYF
NA	TRBJ2-5	TRBV6-6	medium-sized	TGTGCCAGCAGTACAATCGGAGGCCAAGAGACCCAGTACTTC	CASSTIGGQETQYF
NA	TRBJ1-5	TRBV4-3	NA	TGCGCCAGCAGCCAAGTAGGCAGCAATCAGCCCCAGCATTTT	CASSQVGSNQPQHF
NA	TRBJ2-2	TRBV7-2	medium-sized	TGTGCCAGCAGCTTAGTTAGGGTAAAGACCGGGGAGCTGTTTTTT	CASSLVRVKTGELFF
TRBD2	TRBJ2-5	TRBV5-1	once	TGCGCCAGCAGCTCCGGGGGGGGCGAGACCCAGTACTTC	CASSSGGGETQYF